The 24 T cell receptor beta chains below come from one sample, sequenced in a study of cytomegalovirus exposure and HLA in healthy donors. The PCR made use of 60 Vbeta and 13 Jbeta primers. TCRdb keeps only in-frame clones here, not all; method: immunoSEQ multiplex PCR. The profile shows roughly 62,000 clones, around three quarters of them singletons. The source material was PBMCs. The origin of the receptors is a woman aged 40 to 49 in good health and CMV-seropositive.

The CDR3 here is CSVGEGSEQYF. CDR3 nucleotides: TGCAGCGTTGGGGAGGGGAGCGAGCAGTACTTC. The chain employs TRBV29-1 and TRBJ2-7; 7 positions agree with TRBD2. Germline V lookup: CDR1 SQVTM, CDR2 ANQGSEA. With V trimmed by 4 bases and J by 6 bases, 3 bases remained unmatched. This CDR3 is 11 amino acids long.

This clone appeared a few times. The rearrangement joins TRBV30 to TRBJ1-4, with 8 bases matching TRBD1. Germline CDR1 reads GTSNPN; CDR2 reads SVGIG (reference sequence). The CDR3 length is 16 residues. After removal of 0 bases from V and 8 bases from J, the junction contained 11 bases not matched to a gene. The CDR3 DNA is TGTGCCTGGAGTGTAGGGACAGGAGCGTGGCGGGAAAAACTGTTTTTT. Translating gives CAWSVGTGAWREKLFF. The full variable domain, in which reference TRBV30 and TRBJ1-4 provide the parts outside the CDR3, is SQTIHQWPATLVQPVGSPLSLECTVEGTSNPNLYWYRQAAGRGLQLLFYSVGIGQISSEVPQNLSASRPQDRQFILSSKKLLLSDSGFYLCAWSVGTGAWREKLFFGSGTQLSVL.

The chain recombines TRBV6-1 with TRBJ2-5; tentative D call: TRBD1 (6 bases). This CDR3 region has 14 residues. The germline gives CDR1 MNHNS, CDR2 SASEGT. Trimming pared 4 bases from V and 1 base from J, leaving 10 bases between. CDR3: CASSVGQFQETQYF. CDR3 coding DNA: TGTGCCAGCAGTGTCGGACAGTTCCAAGAGACCCAGTACTTC.

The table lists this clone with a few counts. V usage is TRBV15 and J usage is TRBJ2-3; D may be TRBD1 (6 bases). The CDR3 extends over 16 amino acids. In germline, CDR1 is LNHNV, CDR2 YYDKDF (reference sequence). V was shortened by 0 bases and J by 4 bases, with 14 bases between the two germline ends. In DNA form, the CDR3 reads TGTGCCACCAGCAGAGATGGGGGCGCCGGGGCAGATACGCAGTATTTT. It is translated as CATSRDGGAGADTQYF.

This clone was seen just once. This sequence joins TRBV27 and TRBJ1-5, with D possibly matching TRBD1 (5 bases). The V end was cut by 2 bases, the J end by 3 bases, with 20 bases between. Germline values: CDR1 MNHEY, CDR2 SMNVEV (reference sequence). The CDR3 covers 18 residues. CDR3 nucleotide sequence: TGTGCCAGCAGTTTAGTCGGCCAGGGAATAGGCCACAATCAGCCCCAGCATTTT. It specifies CASSLVGQGIGHNQPQHF.

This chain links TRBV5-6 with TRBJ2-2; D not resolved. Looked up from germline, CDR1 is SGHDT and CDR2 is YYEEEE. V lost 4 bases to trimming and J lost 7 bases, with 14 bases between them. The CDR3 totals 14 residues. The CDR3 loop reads CASSAARLGGELFF. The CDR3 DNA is TGTGCCAGCAGCGCGGCGAGGTTAGGCGGGGAGCTGTTTTTT.

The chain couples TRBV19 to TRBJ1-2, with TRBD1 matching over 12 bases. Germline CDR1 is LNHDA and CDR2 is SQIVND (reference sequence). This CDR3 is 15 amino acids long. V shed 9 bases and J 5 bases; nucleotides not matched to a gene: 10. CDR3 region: CASTGTGGSRYGYTF. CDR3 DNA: TGTGCCAGCACCGGGACAGGGGGCTCTCGGTATGGCTACACCTTC.

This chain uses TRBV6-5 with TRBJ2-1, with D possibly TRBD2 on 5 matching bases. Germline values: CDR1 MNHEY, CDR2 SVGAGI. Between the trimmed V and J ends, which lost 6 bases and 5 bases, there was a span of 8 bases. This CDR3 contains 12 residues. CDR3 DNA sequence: TGTGCCAGCAGCCCGGGGAACAATGAGCAGTTCTTC. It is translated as CASSPGNNEQFF.

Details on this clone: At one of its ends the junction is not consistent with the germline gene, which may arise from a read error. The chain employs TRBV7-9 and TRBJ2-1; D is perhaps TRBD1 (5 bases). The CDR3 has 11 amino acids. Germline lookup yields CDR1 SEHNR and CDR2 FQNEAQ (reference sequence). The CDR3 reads CSSSLKGNEFF. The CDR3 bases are TGTTCCAGCAGCTTAAAGGGGAACGAGTTCTTC. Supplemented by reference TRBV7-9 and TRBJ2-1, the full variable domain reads DTGVSQNPRHKITKRGQNVTFRCDPISEHNRLYWYRQTLGQGPEFLTYFQNEAQLEKSRLLSDRFSAERPKGSFSTLEIQRTEQGDSAMYLCSSSLKGNEFFGPGTRLTVL.

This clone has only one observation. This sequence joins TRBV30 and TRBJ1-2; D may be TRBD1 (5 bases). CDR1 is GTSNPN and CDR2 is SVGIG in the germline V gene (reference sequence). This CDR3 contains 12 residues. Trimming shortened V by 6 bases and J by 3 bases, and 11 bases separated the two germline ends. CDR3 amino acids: CACPWGDYGYTF. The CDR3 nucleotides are TGTGCCTGCCCTTGGGGGGACTATGGCTACACCTTC.

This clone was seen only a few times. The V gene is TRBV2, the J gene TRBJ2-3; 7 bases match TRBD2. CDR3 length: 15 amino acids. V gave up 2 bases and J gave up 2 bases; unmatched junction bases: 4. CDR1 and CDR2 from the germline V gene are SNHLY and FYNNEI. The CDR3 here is CASSETRGTTDTQYF. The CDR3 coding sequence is TGTGCCAGCAGTGAAACGCGGGGGACCACAGATACGCAGTATTTT.

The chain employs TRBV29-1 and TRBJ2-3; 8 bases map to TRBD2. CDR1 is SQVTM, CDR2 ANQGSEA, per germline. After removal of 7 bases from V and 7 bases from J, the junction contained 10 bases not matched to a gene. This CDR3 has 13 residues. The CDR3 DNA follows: TGCAGCGAGAGAGGGACGGGGGGGAATACGCAGTATTTT. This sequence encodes CSERGTGGNTQYF.

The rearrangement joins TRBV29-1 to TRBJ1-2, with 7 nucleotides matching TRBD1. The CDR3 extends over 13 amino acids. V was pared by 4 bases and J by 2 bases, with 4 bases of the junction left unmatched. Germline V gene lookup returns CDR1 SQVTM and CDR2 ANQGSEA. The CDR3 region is CSVGRGFNYGYTF. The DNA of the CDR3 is TGCAGCGTTGGCAGGGGGTTCAACTATGGCTACACCTTC.

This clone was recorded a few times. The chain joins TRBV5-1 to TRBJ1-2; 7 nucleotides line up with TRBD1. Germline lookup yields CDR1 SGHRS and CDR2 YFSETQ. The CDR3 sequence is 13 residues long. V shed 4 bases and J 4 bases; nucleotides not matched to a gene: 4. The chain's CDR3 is CASSQGQSYGYTF. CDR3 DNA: TGCGCCAGCAGCCAGGGACAGAGCTATGGCTACACCTTC.

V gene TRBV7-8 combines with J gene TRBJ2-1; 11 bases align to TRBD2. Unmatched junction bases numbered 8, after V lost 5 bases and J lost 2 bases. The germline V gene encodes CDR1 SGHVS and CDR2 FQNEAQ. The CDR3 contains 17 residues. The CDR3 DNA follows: TGTGCCAGCAGCATAGAGCCGGGACTAGCGGCCTACAATGAGCAGTTCTTC. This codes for CASSIEPGLAAYNEQFF.

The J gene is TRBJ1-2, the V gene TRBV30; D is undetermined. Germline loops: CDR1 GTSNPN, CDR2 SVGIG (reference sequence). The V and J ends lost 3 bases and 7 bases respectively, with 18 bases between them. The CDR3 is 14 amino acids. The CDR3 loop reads CAWREGPITGGYTF. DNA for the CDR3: TGTGCCTGGAGGGAAGGTCCCATAACGGGTGGCTACACCTTC.

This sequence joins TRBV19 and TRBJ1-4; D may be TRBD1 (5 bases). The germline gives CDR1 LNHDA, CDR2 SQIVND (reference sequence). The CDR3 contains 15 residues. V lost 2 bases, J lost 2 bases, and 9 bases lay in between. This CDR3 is CASSISGLTNEKLFF. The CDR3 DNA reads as TGTGCCAGTAGTATATCAGGGCTTACTAATGAAAAACTGTTTTTT.

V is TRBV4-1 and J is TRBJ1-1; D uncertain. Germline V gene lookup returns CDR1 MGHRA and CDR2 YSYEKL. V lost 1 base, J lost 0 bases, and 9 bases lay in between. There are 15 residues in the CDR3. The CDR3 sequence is CASSQGRVLNTEAFF. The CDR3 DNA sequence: TGCGCCAGCAGCCAAGGACGGGTCTTGAACACTGAAGCTTTCTTT.

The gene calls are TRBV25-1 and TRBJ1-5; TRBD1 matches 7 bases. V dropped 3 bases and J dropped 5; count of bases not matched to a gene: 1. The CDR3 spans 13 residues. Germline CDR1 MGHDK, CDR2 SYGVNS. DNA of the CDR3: TGTGCCAGCAGTGACAGGGGGTATCAGCCCCAGCATTTT. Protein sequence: CASSDRGYQPQHF. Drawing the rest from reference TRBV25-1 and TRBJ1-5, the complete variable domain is EADIYQTPRYLVIGTGKKITLECSQTMGHDKMYWYQQDPGMELHLIHYSYGVNSTEKGDLSSESTVSRIRTEHFPLTLESARPSHTSQYLCASSDRGYQPQHFGDGTRLSIL.

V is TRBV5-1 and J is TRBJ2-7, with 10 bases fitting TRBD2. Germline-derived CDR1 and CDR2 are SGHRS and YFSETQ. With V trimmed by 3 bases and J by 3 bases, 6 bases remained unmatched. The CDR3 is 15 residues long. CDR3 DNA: TGCGCCAGCAGCTCCATAGCGGGGGGCGACTACGAGCAGTACTTC. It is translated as CASSSIAGGDYEQYF.

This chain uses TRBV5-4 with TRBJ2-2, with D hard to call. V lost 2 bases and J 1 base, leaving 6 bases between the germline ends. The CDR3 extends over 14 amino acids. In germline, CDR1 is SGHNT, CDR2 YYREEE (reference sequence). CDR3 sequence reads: CASSLAGNTGELFF. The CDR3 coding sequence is TGTGCCAGCAGCTTAGCTGGGAACACCGGGGAGCTGTTTTTT.

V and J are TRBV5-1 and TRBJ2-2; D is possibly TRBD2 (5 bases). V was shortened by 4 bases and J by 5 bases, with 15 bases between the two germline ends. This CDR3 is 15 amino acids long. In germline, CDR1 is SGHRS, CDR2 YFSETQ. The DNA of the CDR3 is TGCGCCAGCAGCACAGCCCCCCCGGGAACCGGGGAGCTGTTTTTT. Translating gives CASSTAPPGTGELFF.

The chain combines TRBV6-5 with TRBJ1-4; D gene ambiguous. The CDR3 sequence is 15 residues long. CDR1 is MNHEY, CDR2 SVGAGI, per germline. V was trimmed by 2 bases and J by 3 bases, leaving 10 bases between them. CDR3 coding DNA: TGTGCCAGCAGTTACGGGCCCAGCCCTAATGAAAAACTGTTTTTT. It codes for CASSYGPSPNEKLFF.

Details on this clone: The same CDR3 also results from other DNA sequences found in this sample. The CDR3 loop reads CASSLTGNTEAFF. CDR3 bases: TGTGCCAGCAGCCTGACAGGGAACACTGAAGCTTTCTTT. V gene TRBV7-9 combines with J gene TRBJ1-1; a weak D match, TRBD1 (6 bases). The CDR3 consists of 13 residues. Trimming removed 5 bases from V and 1 base from J, with 8 bases in between. Germline V gene sequence: CDR1 SEHNR, CDR2 FQNEAQ (reference sequence).